Listed below are T cell receptor beta chains from one sample, sequenced in a study of response to subunit inactivated influenza vaccine. TCRdb analysed the RT-PCR reads with MiXCR anew, one entry per CDR3 protein. The sample includes hundreds of thousands of distinct CDR3 sequences, 12% to 15% of them seen just once. Sequences were derived from PBMCs from blood, sampled 14 to 15 days before vaccination. The source is a man aged 50 to 59 who received an inactivated influenza vaccine. The CDR3 runs from the conserved cysteine through the conserved F or W. A D gene is named only where the DNA matches it firmly. Size is stated for part of the rows, as once, few or many counts, or as a class when the clone is expanded.

TRBJ2-5	TRBV30	TRBD2	-	CAWRAGTSVGTQYF	TGTGCCTGGAGAGCCGGGACTAGCGTTGGGACCCAGTACTTC
TRBJ2-7	TRBV6-2/TRBV6-3	-	few	CASSLVLRVEQYF	TGTGCCAGCAGCCTTGTTTTGAGAGTCGAGCAGTACTTC
TRBJ2-2	TRBV7-9	-	few	CASSSPRQITGELFF	TGTGCCAGCAGCTCCCCCCGTCAGATCACCGGGGAGCTGTTTTTT
TRBJ2-7	TRBV6-1	-	-	CASKTGQPSYEQYF	TGTGCCAGCAAGACGGGACAACCCTCCTACGAGCAGTACTTC
TRBJ2-1	TRBV4-2	-	-	CASSQVQTVDREQFF	TGTGCCAGCAGCCAAGTCCAGACGGTCGACCGAGAGCAGTTCTTC
TRBJ1-1	TRBV5-1	-	-	CASSLGPPKAFF	TGCGCCAGCAGCTTGGGGCCACCTAAAGCTTTCTTT
TRBJ2-3	TRBV5-6	-	few	CASSLERTSTDTQYF	TGTGCCAGCAGCTTGGAAAGGACTAGCACAGATACGCAGTATTTT
TRBJ2-7	TRBV19	TRBD1	-	CASSTPGTDSYEQYF	TGTGCCAGTAGTACCCCCGGGACAGACTCCTACGAGCAGTACTTC
TRBJ1-4	TRBV28	-	few	CASAGRVREKLFF	TGTGCCAGCGCCGGCAGGGTACGCGAAAAACTGTTTTTT
TRBJ2-7	TRBV7-3	-	-	CASSLKQGPMGEQYF	TGTGCCAGCAGCTTAAAACAGGGCCCCATGGGCGAGCAGTACTTC
TRBJ1-1	TRBV2	-	few	CASSEFRQRNTEAFF	TGTGCCAGCAGTGAATTTAGACAGAGGAACACTGAAGCTTTCTTT
TRBJ2-1	TRBV9	TRBD2	-	CASSVAGTSGNEQFF	TGTGCCAGCAGCGTAGCCGGGACTAGCGGGAATGAGCAGTTCTTC
TRBJ2-7	TRBV5-5	-	-	CASSTKGAVSYEQYF	TGTGCCAGCAGCACAAAAGGTGCGGTCTCCTACGAGCAGTACTTC
TRBJ2-7	TRBV5-1	-	few	CASSLAADIYEQYF	TGCGCCAGCAGCTTAGCGGCTGATATCTACGAGCAGTACTTC